Each of the 7 T cell receptor beta chains below was sequenced from the same sample in a study of vaccination effects on CD4 cells after COVID-19. Some clones are missing from TCRdb's copy, which holds only in-frame ones; the method was immunoSEQ multiplex PCR. The table shows approximately 76,000 clones, with under 80% occurring only once. With the ViraFEST assay, the study expanded antigen-specific CD4+ T cells using viral peptide pools, then sequenced them. Having been cultured for less than 12 days, the cells underwent CD4+ T cell isolation. Prior SARS-CoV-2 infection was absent in the vaccine recipients, as shown by negative nucleocapsid antibodies. No antigen is known for these receptors. The sequencing used CD4+ T cells from PBMCs cultured with SARS-CoV-2 spike peptides, collected before COVID-19 vaccination. Receptor source: a human donor who received a COVID-19 vaccine.

The chain recombines TRBV5-1 with TRBJ2-1, with TRBD2 identical over 8 bases. J was trimmed by 13 bases and V by 3 bases; bases with no gene match: 18. The CDR3 totals 16 residues. Germline V gene sequence: CDR1 SGHRS, CDR2 YFSETQ. The CDR3 loop reads CASSSPSFRRAGVQFF. CDR3 sequence (DNA): TGCGCCAGCAGCTCGCCCTCCTTTCGTCGAGCGGGGGTTCAGTTCTTC.

This chain uses TRBV7-2 with TRBJ1-5; D unresolved. CDR1 is SGHTA and CDR2 is FQGNSA in the germline V gene. V dropped 3 bases and J dropped 3 bases, with 3 bases sitting between them. The CDR3 has 12 amino acids. The CDR3: CASSLSNQPQHF. CDR3 nucleotides: TGTGCCAGCAGCTTGTCCAATCAGCCCCAGCATTTT.

This clone was counted between two and nine times. V gene TRBV6-2 or TRBV6-3 combines with J gene TRBJ2-7; the D is unclear. Trimming removed 2 bases from V and 2 bases from J, with 10 bases in between. The CDR3 covers 14 residues. Germline V gene sequence: CDR1 MNHEY, CDR2 SVGEGT. The chain's CDR3 is CASSYSASPYEQYV. The CDR3 bases are TGTGCCAGCAGTTACAGCGCCAGTCCCTACGAGCAGTACGTC.

The rearrangement joins TRBV19 to TRBJ2-6, with a possible D match to TRBD2 (7 bases). The CDR3 has 15 residues. Per germline, CDR1 LNHDA and CDR2 SQIVND (reference sequence). Trimming left V 3 bases short and J 4 bases short, with 10 bases between. DNA of the CDR3: TGTGCCAGTAGTATTGCGGGGGCCGGGGCCAACGTCCTGACTTTC. Translating it yields CASSIAGAGANVLTF.

J is TRBJ1-6 and V is TRBV2; 9 bases match TRBD1. V shed 5 bases, J shed 8 bases, and the junction held 7 bases outside the gene matches. Germline CDR1 is SNHLY and CDR2 is FYNNEI. This CDR3 has 15 residues. This chain's CDR3 is CASSSQGAGYSPLHF. CDR3 coding DNA: TGTGCCAGCAGTTCACAGGGGGCAGGTTATTCACCCCTCCACTTT.

The chain is built from TRBV10-1 and TRBJ2-3, with D possibly matching TRBD2 (5 bases). The germline V gene has CDR1 WNHNN and CDR2 SYGVQD (reference sequence). The CDR3 totals 15 residues. V was pared by 2 bases and J by 0 bases, with 9 bases between. DNA of the CDR3: TGCGCCAGCAGTGAGACGGACTCTAGCACAGATACGCAGTATTTT. Translation gives CASSETDSSTDTQYF.

This chain uses TRBV5-1 with TRBJ2-2, with no clear D. Germline V gene sequence: CDR1 SGHRS, CDR2 YFSETQ. This CDR3 region has 15 residues. V lost 4 bases to trimming and J lost 2 bases, with 12 bases between them. CDR3 amino acids: CASSARQVNTGELFF. The CDR3 DNA follows: TGCGCCAGCAGCGCCCGGCAGGTTAACACCGGGGAGCTGTTTTTT.